This T cell receptor (beta chain) came from a study of response to subunit inactivated influenza vaccine. Notes on the study in general: Authors suggested seasonal influenza vaccinations each recruit few new T cells.

Comment on this clonotype: As yet, its antigen is unknown.

From the RT-PCR reads, TCRdb called clonotypes with MiXCR, one entry per CDR3 protein. The sample carries about 520,000 distinct CDR3 sequences, about 25% recorded once. The receptor was derived from a man aged 45 to 65 who received an inactivated influenza vaccine. Sequencing was performed on CD4+ T cells sorted from PBMCs, taken roughly 5 days after vaccination.

CDR3 sequence (DNA): TGTGCCAGCAGCTTCCCGACTAGCGGGAAACCCTCTGGGGCCAACGTCCTGACTTTC. Its protein is CASSFPTSGKPSGANVLTF. J is TRBJ2-6 and V is TRBV11-2; TRBD2 matches at 11 bases. CDR1 is SGHAT, CDR2 FQNNGV, per germline. The length of the CDR3 is 19 residues. V lost 3 bases and J lost 0; bases outside the gene matches: 7. Based on the CDR3 plus reference TRBV11-2 and TRBJ2-6, the full variable domain is EAGVAQSPRYKIIEKRQSVAFWCNPISGHATLYWYQQILGQGPKLLIQFQNNGVVDDSQLPKDRFSAERLKGVDSTLKIQPAKLEDSAVYLCASSFPTSGKPSGANVLTFGAGSRLTVL.